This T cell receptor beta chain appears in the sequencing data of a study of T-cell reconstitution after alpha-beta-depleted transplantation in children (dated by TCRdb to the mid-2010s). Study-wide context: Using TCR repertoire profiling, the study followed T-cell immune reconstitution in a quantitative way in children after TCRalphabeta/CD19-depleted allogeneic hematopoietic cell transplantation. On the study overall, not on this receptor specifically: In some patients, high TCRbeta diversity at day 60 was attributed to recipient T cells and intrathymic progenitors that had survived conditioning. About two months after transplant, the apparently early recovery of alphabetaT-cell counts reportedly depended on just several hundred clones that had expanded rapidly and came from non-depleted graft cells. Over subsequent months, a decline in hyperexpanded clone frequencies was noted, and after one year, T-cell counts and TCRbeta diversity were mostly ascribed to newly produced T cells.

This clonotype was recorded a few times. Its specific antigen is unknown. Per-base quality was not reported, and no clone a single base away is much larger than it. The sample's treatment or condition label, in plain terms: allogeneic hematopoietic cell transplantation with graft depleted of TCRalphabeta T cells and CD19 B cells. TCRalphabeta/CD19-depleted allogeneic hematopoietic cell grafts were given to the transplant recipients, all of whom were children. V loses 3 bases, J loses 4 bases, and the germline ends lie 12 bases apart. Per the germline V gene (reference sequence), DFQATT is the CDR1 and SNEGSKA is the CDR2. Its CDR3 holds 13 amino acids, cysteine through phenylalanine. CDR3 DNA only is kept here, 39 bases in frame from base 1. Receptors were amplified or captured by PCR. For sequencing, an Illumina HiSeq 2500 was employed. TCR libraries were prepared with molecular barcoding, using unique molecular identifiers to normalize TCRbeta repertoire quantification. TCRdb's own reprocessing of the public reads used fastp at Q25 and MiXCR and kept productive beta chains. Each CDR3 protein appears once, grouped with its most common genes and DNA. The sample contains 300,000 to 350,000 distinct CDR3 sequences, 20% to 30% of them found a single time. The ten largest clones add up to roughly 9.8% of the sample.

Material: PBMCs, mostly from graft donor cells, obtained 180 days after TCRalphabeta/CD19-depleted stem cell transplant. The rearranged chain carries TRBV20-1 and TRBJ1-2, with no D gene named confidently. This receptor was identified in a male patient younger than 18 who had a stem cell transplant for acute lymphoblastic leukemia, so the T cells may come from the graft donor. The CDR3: CSASRATPYGYTF. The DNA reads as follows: TGCAGTGCTAGTAGGGCGACCCCCTATGGCTACACCTTC.